The sequence of this T cell receptor (beta chain) was determined in a study of regulatory T cells in long-lasting Graves disease. Arm-PCR of CDR3 regions and iRepertoire HTBI primers were used to build TCR beta libraries. Using its own MiXCR run on the multiplex PCR reads, TCRdb lists one record per CDR3 protein. The table has around 500,000 distinct CDR3 sequences, 12% seen once. General study results and limits: Comparison showed that persistent patients shared more public clonotypes (about 2,600) than new patients (966).

This clonotype was seen many times. What it binds is not known. Trimming at V came to 2 bases and at J to 4 bases, leaving 4 bases not matched to a gene. This CDR3 has 15 amino acids. Germline values: CDR1 MNHEY, CDR2 SMNVEV (reference sequence). As for time point: newly diagnosed GD, antithyroid drugs for less than 3 months. The TCR library was prepared using RNA isolated from PBMCs. Staff drew approximately 9.3 milliliters of peripheral blood into EDTA tubes. These data were likewise used in another study, on T cells in Graves' hyperthyroidism and ophthalmopathy. According to that study: Aged 18 to 65, the patients had hyperthyroidism that was newly diagnosed and had lasted under 2 months. TCR CDR3 underwent first-round RT-PCR with the HTBI primer set.

This sequence originates from a young woman with Graves disease. The source was peripheral blood mononuclear cells (PBMCs), collected at new diagnosis, from a patient treated with antithyroid drugs. This chain connects TRBV27 to TRBJ2-3; 9 bases align to TRBD2. The CDR3 DNA sequence: TGTGCCAGCAGTTTACAAGCGGGAGGCGCAGATACGCAGTATTTT. The encoded protein is CASSLQAGGADTQYF.